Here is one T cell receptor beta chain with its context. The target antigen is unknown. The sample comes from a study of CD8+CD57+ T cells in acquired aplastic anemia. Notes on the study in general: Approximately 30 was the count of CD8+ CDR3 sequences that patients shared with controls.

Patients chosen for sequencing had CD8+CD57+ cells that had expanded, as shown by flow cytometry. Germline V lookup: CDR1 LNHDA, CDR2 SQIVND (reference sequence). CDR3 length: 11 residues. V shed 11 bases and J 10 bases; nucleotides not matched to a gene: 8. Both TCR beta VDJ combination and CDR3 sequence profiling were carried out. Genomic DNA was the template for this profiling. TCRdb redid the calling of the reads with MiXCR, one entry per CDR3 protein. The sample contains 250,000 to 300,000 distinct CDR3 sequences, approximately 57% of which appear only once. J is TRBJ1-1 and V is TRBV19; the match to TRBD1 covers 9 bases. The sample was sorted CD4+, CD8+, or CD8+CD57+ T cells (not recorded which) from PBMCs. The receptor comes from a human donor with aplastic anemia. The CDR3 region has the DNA TGTGCCCCCCGGACAGGGGCGGGAGCTTTCTTT. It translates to CAPRTGAGAFF.